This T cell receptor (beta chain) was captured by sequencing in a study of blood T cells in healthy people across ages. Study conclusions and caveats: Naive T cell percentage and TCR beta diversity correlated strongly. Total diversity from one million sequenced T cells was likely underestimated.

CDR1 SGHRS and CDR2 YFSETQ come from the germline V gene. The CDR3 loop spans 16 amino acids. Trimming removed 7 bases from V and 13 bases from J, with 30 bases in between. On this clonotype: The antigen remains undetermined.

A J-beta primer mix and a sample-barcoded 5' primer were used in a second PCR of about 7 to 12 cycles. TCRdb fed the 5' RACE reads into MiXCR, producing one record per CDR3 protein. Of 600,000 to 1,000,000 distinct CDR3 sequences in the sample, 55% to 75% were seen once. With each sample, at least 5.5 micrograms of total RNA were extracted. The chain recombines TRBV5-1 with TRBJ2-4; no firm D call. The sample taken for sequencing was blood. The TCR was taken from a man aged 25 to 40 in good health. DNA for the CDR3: TGCGCCAGCCGATCGGTTATAAGTGTACATGGGGATGAGCAGTACTTC. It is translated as CASRSVISVHGDEQYF.